One sample yielded the 20 T cell receptor beta chains listed below, sequenced in a study of patients and donors after allogeneic stem cell transplantation. Using its own MiXCR run on the RT-PCR reads, TCRdb lists one record per CDR3 protein. The table includes 100,000 to 120,000 distinct CDR3 sequences, 35% detected once. Sequencing input: blood, either unsorted or a sorted T cell fraction (not recorded which). Source of these receptors: a human donor who was either an allogeneic HSCT recipient or a stem cell or donor lymphocyte infusion donor (not recorded which). It is not recorded whose cells these are; they may come from a transplant donor.

J is TRBJ2-2 and V is TRBV28; D gene uncertain. The V end was cut by 5 bases, the J end by 7 bases, with 11 bases between. The CDR3 contains 13 residues. CDR1 is MDHEN and CDR2 is SYDVKM in the germline V gene. The CDR3 DNA sequence: TGTGCCAGCAGTACTCCTCCGGGCGGGGAGCTGTTTTTT. It yields the protein CASSTPPGGELFF.

This clonotype was recorded a few times. V is TRBV4-2 and J is TRBJ1-4; the D is unclear. This CDR3 region has 14 residues. Between the trimmed V and J ends, which lost 0 bases and 7 bases, there was a span of 9 bases. Germline V gives CDR1 LGHNA, CDR2 YNFKEQ. CDR3 region: CASSQEGSAEKLFF. CDR3 DNA: TGTGCCAGCAGCCAAGAGGGATCGGCTGAAAAACTGTTTTTT.

This sequence joins TRBV5-6 and TRBJ1-2, with D maybe TRBD1 (6 bases). The CDR3 covers 15 residues. The ends were cut back, 4 bases at V and 3 bases at J, with 16 bases in the middle. Per the germline V gene, CDR1 is SGHDT and CDR2 is YYEEEE. The CDR3 DNA sequence: TGTGCCAGCAGCCACGTGGACAGCCGTGACTATGGCTACACCTTC. Translation gives CASSHVDSRDYGYTF.

The rearrangement joins TRBV20-1 to TRBJ1-6; 7 nucleotides align to TRBD1. The CDR3 has 13 amino acids. Germline CDR1 DFQATT, CDR2 SNEGSKA (reference sequence). V dropped 1 base and J dropped 8; count of bases not matched to a gene: 2. This chain's CDR3 is CSARGQGDSPLHF. In DNA, the CDR3 is TGCAGTGCTAGAGGACAGGGTGATTCACCCCTCCACTTT.

CDR3 sequence (DNA): TGTGCCAGCGGCAGCAGCGGGAGGTTTCCCTACGAGCAGTACTTC. The encoded protein is CASGSSGRFPYEQYF. The chain carries TRBV28 and TRBJ2-7; 9 bases map to TRBD2. This CDR3 spans 15 amino acids. With 8 bases clipped from V and 2 bases from J, the junction kept 10 bases outside the gene matches. Germline V gene sequence: CDR1 MDHEN, CDR2 SYDVKM.

This clonotype was picked up a small number of times. This chain joins TRBV5-5 and TRBJ1-1; perhaps TRBD1 as D (5 bases). Per germline, CDR1 SGHKS and CDR2 YYEKEE (reference sequence). The CDR3 is 14 amino acids. Trimming removed 1 base at V and 1 base at J, with 8 bases between. The CDR3 is CASSLWGENTEAFF. CDR3 coding DNA: TGTGCCAGCAGCTTGTGGGGGGAGAACACTGAAGCTTTCTTT.

Here the CDR3 DNA reads TGCAGTGCTAGTAGCGCGGCTCTGGGATACGAGCAGTACTTC. As protein: CSASSAALGYEQYF. The genes are TRBV20-1 and TRBJ2-7; D might be TRBD2 (5 bases). V was trimmed by 3 bases and J by 4 bases, leaving 16 bases between them. The CDR3 length is 14 residues. From germline, CDR1 is DFQATT and CDR2 SNEGSKA (reference sequence).

The CDR3 sequence: CASSTRDSSGNTIYF. CDR3 in DNA: TGTGCCAGCAGTACCCGGGACAGCTCTGGAAACACCATATATTTT. This rearrangement joins TRBV12-3 or TRBV12-4 to TRBJ1-3; 7 bases match TRBD1. CDR3 length equals 15 residues. The V gene end was trimmed by 5 bases and the J gene end by 0 bases; junction bases not matched to a gene: 4.

There are a few counts of this clonotype. V is TRBV29-1 and J is TRBJ2-1; TRBD2 matches 8 bases. Germline-derived CDR1 and CDR2 are SQVTM and ANQGSEA. V was clipped by 7 bases and J by 5 bases; unmatched bases: 13. The CDR3 consists of 15 residues. CDR3 protein: CSAVNKLAANNEQFF. DNA for the CDR3: TGCAGCGCCGTCAACAAACTAGCGGCGAACAATGAGCAGTTCTTC.

The DNA of the CDR3 is TGTGCCAGCAGCCCTCCACGGGGGGAGACCCAGTACTTC. It codes for CASSPPRGETQYF. This chain connects TRBV28 to TRBJ2-5, with a tentative D call TRBD2 (6 bases). Germline CDR1 reads MDHEN; CDR2 reads SYDVKM. Trimming removed 6 bases at V and 5 bases at J, with 13 bases between. The CDR3 is made up of 13 amino acids.

This chain connects TRBV7-2 to TRBJ2-1, with a possible D match to TRBD2 (5 bases). Germline CDR1 and CDR2: SGHTA and FQGNSA. Trimming stripped 4 bases from V and 8 bases from J, with 21 bases between. This CDR3 spans 16 amino acids. In DNA form, the CDR3 reads TGTGCCAGCAGCTCAGCCCGGGGTAGGGCGTTCCATGAGCAGTTCTTC. This translates into CASSSARGRAFHEQFF.

This clonotype came up a few times. The chain has TRBV20-1 and TRBJ1-6, with 7 bases identical to TRBD1. CDR1 and CDR2 from the germline V gene are DFQATT and SNEGSKA (reference sequence). This CDR3 is built from 15 residues. V lost 7 bases, J lost 0 bases, and 6 bases stayed unmatched. CDR3 sequence (DNA): TGCAGTGGGACAGGCGACCACTCCTATAATTCACCCCTCCACTTT. Translating it yields CSGTGDHSYNSPLHF.

The chain couples TRBV28 to TRBJ1-4; no clear D. Germline loops: CDR1 MDHEN, CDR2 SYDVKM. CDR3 length equals 15 residues. Trimming left V 6 bases short and J 0 bases short, with 11 bases between. CDR3 residues: CASSPTMPTNEKLFF. The CDR3 DNA is TGTGCCAGCAGCCCAACCATGCCAACTAATGAAAAACTGTTTTTT.

This clonotype has only a few counts. This sequence joins TRBV12-3 or TRBV12-4 and TRBJ2-7, with D possibly being TRBD1 or TRBD2 (5 bases each). The V end was cut by 5 bases, the J end by 4 bases, with 15 bases between. The CDR3 spans 14 residues. Here the CDR3 reads CASSLGTDGYEQYF. As DNA, the CDR3 is TGTGCCAGCAGTCTCGGGACGGATGGGTACGAGCAGTACTTC.

There are a few counts of this clonotype. V usage is TRBV28 and J usage is TRBJ1-5; TRBD1 aligns across 7 bases. V was pared by 4 bases and J by 3 bases, with 3 bases of the junction left unmatched. There are 14 residues in the CDR3. Per the germline V gene, CDR1 is MDHEN and CDR2 is SYDVKM. The CDR3 nucleotides are TGTGCCAGCAGTTACAGGGGAGCCAATCAGCCCCAGCATTTT. Amino acid sequence: CASSYRGANQPQHF.

This clonotype was counted a few times. The chain couples TRBV5-1 to TRBJ2-1; 7 bases are shared with TRBD1. The V gene's germline CDR1 is SGHRS and CDR2 YFSETQ. J lost 10 bases, V lost 1 base, and 11 bases had no gene match. CDR3 length: 15 amino acids. For the CDR3, the DNA is TGCGCCAGCAGCTTGACAGGGGCTATCGGGATAGAGCAGTTCTTC. The encoded protein is CASSLTGAIGIEQFF.

J is TRBJ2-2 and V is TRBV6-2 or TRBV6-3; unclear D gene. V lost 5 bases, J lost 6 bases, and 10 bases lay in between. This CDR3 region has 13 residues. Germline assignment: CDR1 MNHEY and CDR2 SVGEGT. In DNA form, the CDR3 reads TGTGCCAGCAGTACCGCCCTACCCGGGGAGCTGTTTTTT. Translation: CASSTALPGELFF.

This chain links TRBV12-5 with TRBJ2-4, with 7 bases fitting TRBD1. Per germline, CDR1 LGHNT and CDR2 FRNRAP. The ends lost 5 bases at V and 0 bases at J; junction bases unmatched: 13. This CDR3 comprises 18 residues. In DNA form, the CDR3 reads TGTGCTAGTGGTCGATGGGACAGCACATCCCTAGCCAAAAACATTCAGTACTTC. It codes for CASGRWDSTSLAKNIQYF.

CDR3: CASSFDRAKETQYF. The CDR3 coding sequence is TGTGCCAGCAGTTTTGACAGGGCGAAAGAGACCCAGTACTTC. The rearrangement uses TRBV27 and TRBJ2-5; 7 bases match TRBD1. In germline, CDR1 is MNHEY, CDR2 SMNVEV (reference sequence). Trimming at V came to 3 bases and at J to 3 bases, leaving 4 bases not matched to a gene. The CDR3 loop spans 14 amino acids.

This clonotype was counted between two and nine times. CDR3 region: CASSYRTVFSNQPQHF. As DNA, the CDR3 is TGTGCCAGCAGTTACCGGACCGTCTTCAGCAATCAGCCCCAGCATTTT. The gene calls are TRBV6-6 and TRBJ1-5; D is uncertain. Trimming removed 2 bases from V and 1 base from J, with 12 bases in between. The CDR3 spans 16 residues. The germline V gene encodes CDR1 MNHNY and CDR2 SVGAGI (reference sequence).